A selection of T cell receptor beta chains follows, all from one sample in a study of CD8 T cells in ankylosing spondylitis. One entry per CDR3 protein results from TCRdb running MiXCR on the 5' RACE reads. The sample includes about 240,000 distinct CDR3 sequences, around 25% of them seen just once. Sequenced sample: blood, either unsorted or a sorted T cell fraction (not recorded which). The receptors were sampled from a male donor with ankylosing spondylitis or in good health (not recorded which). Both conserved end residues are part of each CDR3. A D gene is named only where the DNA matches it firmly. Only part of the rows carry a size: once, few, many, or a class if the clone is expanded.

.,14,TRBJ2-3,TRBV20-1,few,TGCAGTGCTAGAGATTCGGGGTTCACAGATACGCAGTATTTT,CSARDSGFTDTQYF
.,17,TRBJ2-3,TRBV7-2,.,TGTGCCAGCAGCTTAGTAGGGGGGCGCCTCCGCACAGATACGCAGTATTTT,CASSLVGGRLRTDTQYF
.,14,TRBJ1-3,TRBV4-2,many,TGTGCCAGCAGCCAAGGGGGCGCCGGAAACACCATATATTTT,CASSQGGAGNTIYF
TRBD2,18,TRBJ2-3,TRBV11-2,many,TGTGCCAGCAGCTCGGGACTAGCGGGGGGGCCGGGGACAGATACGCAGTATTTT,CASSSGLAGGPGTDTQYF
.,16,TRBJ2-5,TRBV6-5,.,TGTGCCAGCAGTACTGAATTCCGGGACGGGGTGAGGACCCAGTACTTC,CASSTEFRDGVRTQYF
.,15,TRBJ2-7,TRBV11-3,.,TGTGCCAGCAGCTTAGCCCCAGGGAATCTGCACGAGCAGTACTTC,CASSLAPGNLHEQYF
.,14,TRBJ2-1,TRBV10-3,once,TGTGCCATCAGTGACCCCACATTGAGCAATGAGCAGTTCTTC,CAISDPTLSNEQFF
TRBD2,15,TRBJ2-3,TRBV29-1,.,TGCAGCGTTGAAGAAGGGAGGGGCCGAGGAGATACGCAGTATTTT,CSVEEGRGRGDTQYF
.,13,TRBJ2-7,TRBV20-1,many,TGCAGTGCGGGTTCCGGTGGAGACTACGAGCAGTACTTC,CSAGSGGDYEQYF
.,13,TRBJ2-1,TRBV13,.,TGTGCCAGCAGCCAGGGACTTATCAATGAGCAGTTCTTC,CASSQGLINEQFF
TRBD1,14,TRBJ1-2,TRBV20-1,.,TGCAGTGCCTACCCCCATGGGACAGGGGGTGGCTACACCTTC,CSAYPHGTGGGYTF
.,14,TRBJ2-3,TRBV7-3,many,TGTGCCAGCAGCCAGCCGGGGCGCACAGATACGCAGTATTTT,CASSQPGRTDTQYF
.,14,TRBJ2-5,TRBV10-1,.,TGCGCCAGCAGTGAAGGGGGGGCAGGAGAGACCCAGTACTTC,CASSEGGAGETQYF
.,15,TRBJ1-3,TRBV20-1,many,TGCAGTGCTAGGCCGGGCAGCAACTCTGGAAACACCATATATTTT,CSARPGSNSGNTIYF
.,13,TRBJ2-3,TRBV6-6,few,TGTGCCAGCAGTTACGCCCCGAAGGATACGCAGTATTTT,CASSYAPKDTQYF
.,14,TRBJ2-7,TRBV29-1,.,TGCAGCGTTGTTGGGACCGCTGAAAGCTACGAGCAGTACTTC,CSVVGTAESYEQYF
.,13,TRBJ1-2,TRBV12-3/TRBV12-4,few,TGTGCCAGCACCCTAACAGGGAACTATGGCTACACCTTC,CASTLTGNYGYTF
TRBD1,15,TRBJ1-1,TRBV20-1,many,TGCAGTGCCAAAAGGACAGGACCAGGGAACACTGAAGCTTTCTTT,CSAKRTGPGNTEAFF
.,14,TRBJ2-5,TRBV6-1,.,TGTGCCAGCAACAGGGGGGGAGGGAGAGAGACCCAGTACTTC,CASNRGGGRETQYF